The rows below give T cell receptor beta chains drawn from one sample of a study of blood T cell repertoires in COVID-19. The method was immunoSEQ multiplex PCR; TCRdb's version includes in-frame clones alone and lacks a portion of them. The repertoire includes approximately 180,000 clones, roughly 88% of them detected once, and 9.8% sits in the top ten. Material for sequencing was peripheral blood. The receptors come from a woman older than 75 with acute or convalescent COVID-19. Both conserved end residues are part of each CDR3. The D gene is left open where the match is weak. The listing skips clone size in some rows; elsewhere it reads once, few, many or a size class.

TRBV6-2/TRBV6-3	TRBD1	.	TRBJ2-1	CASSWGTGVGNEQFF	TGTGCCAGCAGCTGGGGGACAGGGGTCGGGAATGAGCAGTTCTTC
TRBV6-2/TRBV6-3	.	.	TRBJ1-2	CASSYRQYGYTF	TGTGCCAGCAGTTACCGCCAGTATGGCTACACCTTC
TRBV5-1	TRBD2	.	TRBJ2-4	CASSLGLEGKNIQYF	TGCGCCAGCAGCTTAGGACTAGAGGGCAAAAACATTCAGTACTTC
TRBV10-3	TRBD1	many	TRBJ1-5	CAISAEGGSNNQPQHF	TGTGCCATCAGTGCCGAAGGGGGCTCGAACAATCAGCCCCAGCATTTT
TRBV19	.	.	TRBJ1-6	CASSLRTYNSPLHF	TGTGCCAGTAGTCTGCGGACCTATAATTCACCCCTCCACTTT
TRBV19	TRBD1	once	TRBJ2-7	CASSIDGGTGLYEQYF	TGTGCCAGTAGTATAGATGGCGGGACAGGCCTCTACGAGCAGTACTTC
TRBV5-1	TRBD2	.	TRBJ2-3	CASSLSGGSTDTQYF	TGCGCCAGCAGCTTGTCGGGAGGCAGCACAGATACGCAGTATTTT
TRBV3-1/TRBV3-2	TRBD1	.	TRBJ1-3	CASSRTQGSSGNTIYF	TGTGCCAGCAGCCGAACACAGGGGAGCTCTGGAAACACCATATATTTT
TRBV4-1	.	once	TRBJ1-1	CASSQMTAQNTEAFF	TGCGCCAGCAGCCAAATGACAGCCCAGAACACTGAAGCTTTCTTT
TRBV7-3	.	.	TRBJ2-2	CASSYYRDTGELFF	TGTGCCAGCAGCTACTACAGGGATACCGGGGAGCTGTTTTTT
TRBV19	TRBD1	.	TRBJ1-2	CASSTRQGEGYGYTF	TGTGCCAGTAGTACTAGACAGGGGGAAGGCTATGGCTACACCTTC
TRBV27	TRBD1	.	TRBJ1-1	CASRDRGGTEAFF	TGTGCCAGCAGGGACAGGGGAGGAACTGAAGCTTTCTTT
TRBV9	.	.	TRBJ2-3	CASSAQSVATDTQYF	TGTGCCAGCAGCGCGCAATCCGTGGCCACAGATACGCAGTATTTT
TRBV19	TRBD2	few	TRBJ2-1	CASSVRLAGAAYNEQFF	TGTGCCAGTAGTGTTAGACTAGCGGGAGCCGCCTACAATGAGCAGTTCTTC
TRBV5-1	.	.	TRBJ2-7	CASSTGESTPYEQYF	TGCGCCAGCAGCACGGGAGAGTCTACCCCATACGAGCAGTACTTC
TRBV12-5	.	.	TRBJ1-5	CASGPDRNYQPQHF	TGTGCTAGTGGTCCCGACAGGAATTATCAGCCCCAGCATTTT
TRBV10-3	.	.	TRBJ2-3	CAISDVSALDTQYF	TGTGCCATCAGTGACGTTTCCGCACTCGATACGCAGTATTTT
TRBV6-2/TRBV6-3	TRBD1	.	TRBJ1-6	CASTPRGQGGNSPLHF	TGTGCCAGCACCCCCCGCGGACAGGGGGGAAATTCACCCCTCCACTTT
TRBV3-1/TRBV3-2	.	once	TRBJ1-2	CASSQGEGRRAYGYTF	TGTGCCAGCAGCCAAGGGGAGGGACGACGGGCGTATGGCTACACCTTC
TRBV12-3/TRBV12-4	.	few	TRBJ1-2	CASSWGEGGYTF	TGTGCCAGCAGCTGGGGGGAGGGCGGCTACACCTTC
TRBV7-9	.	.	TRBJ2-1	CASSPLPRAHEQFF	TGTGCCAGCAGCCCCCTTCCGCGAGCGCATGAGCAGTTCTTC
TRBV7-2	TRBD2	.	TRBJ2-3	CASSSGLAGGTDTQYF	TGTGCCAGCAGCTCGGGACTAGCGGGGGGCACAGATACGCAGTATTTT
TRBV4-3	.	.	TRBJ2-1	CASSQDRHNNEQFF	TGCGCCAGCAGCCAAGATCGACATAACAATGAGCAGTTCTTC
TRBV11-2	TRBD2	.	TRBJ2-5	CASSSGGTQYF	TGTGCCAGCAGCTCGGGAGGGACCCAGTACTTC
TRBV6-1	TRBD1	.	TRBJ1-2	CASSESGTGPYGYTF	TGTGCCAGCAGTGAATCCGGGACAGGGCCCTATGGCTACACCTTC
TRBV7-9	.	.	TRBJ1-5	CAGSVGNQPQHF	TGTGCCGGTTCGGTCGGCAATCAGCCCCAGCATTTT
TRBV3-1/TRBV3-2	.	.	TRBJ2-2	CASNGWEHRELFF	TGTGCCAGCAACGGTTGGGAGCATCGGGAGCTGTTTTTT
TRBV18	TRBD1	.	TRBJ1-1	CASSTGGGEAFF	TGTGCCAGCTCAACCGGAGGGGGCGAAGCTTTCTTT
TRBV7-9	.	.	TRBJ2-4	CASSLAFWGDNKNIQYF	TGTGCCAGCAGCTTAGCTTTCTGGGGCGATAACAAAAACATTCAGTACTTC
TRBV6-1	TRBD1	.	TRBJ1-3	CASSEVSTGAGNTIYF	TGTGCCAGCAGTGAAGTCTCTACAGGGGCTGGAAACACCATATATTTT
TRBV6-1	.	.	TRBJ1-4	CASSEGTVGEKLFF	TGTGCCAGCAGTGAAGGTACAGTAGGAGAAAAACTGTTTTTT